These 2 T cell receptor beta chains came from one sample sequenced in a study of T cell changes during pregnancy in multiple sclerosis. Produced via immunoSEQ multiplex PCR; TCRdb's table is partial and in-frame only. This table holds around 40,000 clones, just over 90% found once. This sample comprised CD4+ T cells from peripheral blood mononuclear cells, obtained in the third trimester of pregnancy. The receptors originated from a female donor with multiple sclerosis, enrolled in a pregnancy study.

The rearrangement links TRBV25-1 to TRBJ2-7; tentative D call: TRBD2 (6 bases). The CDR3 runs to 14 residues. Per germline, CDR1 MGHDK and CDR2 SYGVNS. V shed 1 base and J shed 4 bases, with 11 bases lying between them. The CDR3 here is CASSELGTDYEQYF. Here the CDR3 DNA reads TGTGCCAGCAGTGAATTAGGGACTGATTACGAGCAGTACTTC.

This clone was picked up one time. The V and J genes are TRBV4-3 and TRBJ1-2; 10 bases line up with TRBD1. CDR1 is LGHNA, CDR2 YSLEER, per germline. V trimming: 5 bases; J trimming: 8 bases; junction bases outside the gene matches: 11. There are 15 residues in the CDR3. CDR3 DNA sequence: TGCGCCAGCAGCGGACAGACAGGGGGCTTGGTCGGCTACACCTTC. Encoded protein: CASSGQTGGLVGYTF.